A selection of T cell receptor beta chains follows, all from one sample in a study of blood T cell repertoires in COVID-19. Profiling relied on immunoSEQ multiplex PCR, and the TCRdb table lists in-frame clones only, not all of them. This sample carries some 120,000 clones, roughly 71% of them seen once, and the ten largest clones take over 15%. The sequenced sample was peripheral blood. The receptors were sampled from a man older than 75 with acute or convalescent COVID-19. Both conserved end residues are trimmed from each CDR3. The listing skips clone size in some rows; elsewhere it reads once, few, many or a size class.

>TRBV7-6|.
ASSPGAFGANEKLF
>TRBV6-2/TRBV6-3|few
ASSLPPGTSGSYEQY
>TRBV5-8|.
ASSLGGWRGTDTQY
>TRBV7-8|.
ASSRDRGLGTDTQY
>TRBV7-9|few
ASSPQGAPNQPQH
>TRBV28|.
ASSRSTEAF
>TRBV5-1|.
ASSLAGTGLGEQY
>TRBV11-3|.
ASSLDRV
>TRBV5-4|.
ASSPDWNTEAF
>TRBV5-6|.
ASSNGQGLVGTEAF